This T cell receptor (beta chain) was captured by sequencing in a study of blood T cell repertoires in COVID-19. Overall study: Collection of acute and convalescent COVID-19 samples took place in the United States, Italy and Spain.

Across about two dozen US areas, participants ranged in age from about 18 to 90 years. Assignment of participants to cohorts was predicated upon participant-reported clinical history. Method: immunoSEQ multiplex PCR; TCRdb's copy keeps in-frame clones and lacks some. The table lists about 260,000 clones, 85% to 90% of them singletons, with 2.4% in the top ten. Sequencing was done on a sample of PBMCs or T cells enriched from blood (not recorded which). The receptor's source is a woman aged 18-29 years who had recovered from COVID-19.

CDR3 region: CATSRGGTGGGTQYF. The CDR3 DNA follows: TGTGCCACCAGCAGAGGAGGGACAGGGGGCGGTACGCAGTATTTT. This chain uses TRBV15 with TRBJ2-3, with 12 bases fitting TRBD1. The CDR3 contains 15 residues. The germline gives CDR1 LNHNV, CDR2 YYDKDF (reference sequence). Trimming cost V 1 base and J 8 bases; bases outside gene matches: 4.